One sample yielded the 7 T cell receptor beta chains listed below, sequenced in a study of blood T cell repertoires in COVID-19. Libraries were prepared by immunoSEQ multiplex PCR; TCRdb keeps only in-frame clonotypes and omits some of them. The sample yields about 230,000 clones, about 91% seen once. Sequenced material: PBMCs or T cells enriched from blood (not recorded which). The origin of the receptors is a middle-aged woman with acute COVID-19.

V gene TRBV29-1 combines with J gene TRBJ1-6; perhaps TRBD1 as D (6 bases). This CDR3 is 15 amino acids long. In germline, CDR1 is SQVTM, CDR2 ANQGSEA. The V end was cut by 6 bases, the J end by 9 bases, with 21 bases between. As DNA, the CDR3 is TGCAGCGTGTCAGAAGGTGCAGGGGAGGGTTCACCCCTCCACTTT. It is translated as CSVSEGAGEGSPLHF.

The CDR3: CASTQAGQVNTF. The CDR3 DNA sequence: TGTGCCAGCACCCAAGCGGGACAGGTGAACACCTTC. The chain couples TRBV2 to TRBJ1-2; 8 nucleotides line up with TRBD1. The CDR3 has 12 residues. V gave up 7 bases and J gave up 12 bases; unmatched junction bases: 10. CDR1 is SNHLY and CDR2 is FYNNEI in the germline V gene.

The chain joins TRBV10-3 to TRBJ2-2; TRBD2 might be the D (7 bases). Deletions cut 10 bases from V and 2 bases from J, with 14 bases between. This CDR3 has 14 residues. The germline gives CDR1 ENHRY, CDR2 SYGVKD. CDR3 nucleotides: TGTGCCACGGGAGGACAGATCAACACCGGGGAGCTGTTTTTT. It yields the protein CATGGQINTGELFF.

The chain employs TRBV14 and TRBJ2-7; 8 bases fit TRBD2. This CDR3 is built from 14 residues. Trimming cost V 6 bases and J 2 bases; bases outside gene matches: 6. Per germline, CDR1 SGHDN and CDR2 FVKESK. CDR3: CASSLGRGTYEQYV. DNA of the CDR3: TGTGCCAGCAGTCTCGGGAGGGGTACCTACGAGCAGTACGTC.

V and J are TRBV27 and TRBJ1-1; TRBD1 is a possible D gene (5 bases). The CDR3 is 13 amino acids. V dropped 5 bases and J dropped 0 bases, with 7 bases sitting between them. Germline V gene data show CDR1 as MNHEY and CDR2 as SMNVEV (reference sequence). The CDR3 nucleotides are TGTGCCAGCAGTCAGGGAATGAACACTGAAGCTTTCTTT. Translated: CASSQGMNTEAFF.

The DNA of the CDR3 is TGCGCCAGCAGCTTGAGCACCGGGACAGGGAGAACAGATACGCAGTATTTT. Amino acid sequence: CASSLSTGTGRTDTQYF. The chain joins TRBV5-1 to TRBJ2-3; 9 nucleotides line up with TRBD1. Germline trimming cut 1 base from V and 3 bases from J; bases unmatched to any gene: 9. This CDR3 comprises 17 residues. Germline V CDR1 and CDR2: SGHRS, YFSETQ.

V and J are TRBV15 and TRBJ2-3; D might be TRBD2 (7 bases). The germline V gene encodes CDR1 LNHNV and CDR2 YYDKDF (reference sequence). Trimming removed 11 bases from V and 4 bases from J, with 10 bases in between. The CDR3 extends over 11 amino acids. CDR3 coding DNA: TGTGCCGTGGGGGGGCCAGATACGCAGTATTTT. Amino acid sequence: CAVGGPDTQYF.